This note documents a single TCR beta chain sequence. What it binds is not known. Naive CD4+ cells were CD45RA-selected; the remaining cells were memory. The sample comes from a study of shared clonotypes between healthy human individuals. Study-wide context: Researchers assigned three CD4 naive, three CD4 memory, two CD8 naive and one CD8 memory plate to each donor.

In the source study's methods: Filtering differed for immunoSEQ, which gave only junction sequences without quality scores. Clones were sequenced by immunoSEQ multiplex PCR, and TCRdb holds only the in-frame ones, with some missing. That table supplies the V and J calls and clone size; D and trimming were determined from the DNA. Of about 1.5 million clones listed, about 98% are singletons. Study-wide points: Memory subsets had estimated richness that was generally smaller than that of naive subsets.

The CDR3 sequence is 16 residues long. CDR1 is MNHNY and CDR2 is SVGAGI in the germline V gene (reference sequence). Trimming cost V 4 bases and J 4 bases; bases outside gene matches: 11. Sequenced sample: naive CD4+ T cells sorted from blood. Regarding subset: CD45RA+ positively selected. This receptor was identified in a man aged 25-40 years in good health. V usage is TRBV6-6 and J usage is TRBJ2-7; 9 bases map to TRBD1. The CDR3 region has the DNA TGTGCCAGCAGTTTTACAGGGGGCCAGAATGAGTACGAGCAGTACTTC. Its translation: CASSFTGGQNEYEQYF.